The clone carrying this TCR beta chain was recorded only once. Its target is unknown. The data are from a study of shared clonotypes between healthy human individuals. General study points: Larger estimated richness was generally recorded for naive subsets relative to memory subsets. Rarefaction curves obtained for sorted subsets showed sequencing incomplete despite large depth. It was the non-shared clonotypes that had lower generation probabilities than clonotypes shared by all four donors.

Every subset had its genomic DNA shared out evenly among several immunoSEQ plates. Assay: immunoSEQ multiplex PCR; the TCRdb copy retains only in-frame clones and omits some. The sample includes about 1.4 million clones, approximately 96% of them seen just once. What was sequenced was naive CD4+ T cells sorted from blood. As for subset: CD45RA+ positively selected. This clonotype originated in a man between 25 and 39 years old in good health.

DNA of the CDR3: TGTGCCAGCAGCAAAAAGCGGTTGCAGGGCAGGTCTGGGGCCAACGTCCTGACTTTC. Its translation is CASSKKRLQGRSGANVLTF. The rearrangement joins TRBV21-1 to TRBJ2-6. TRBV21-1 is a pseudogene locus. This CDR3 is 19 amino acids long.